This T cell receptor beta chain is drawn from a study of blood T cell repertoires in COVID-19. For the study at large: There were acute and convalescent COVID-19 samples, and they came from the United States, Italy and Spain. The cDNA or gDNA used as material had been derived from T cells, B-cell-depleted T cells, or PBMCs.

Original analysis: By means of reference gene primer amplification, nucleated cell counts were estimated. Libraries were prepared by immunoSEQ multiplex PCR; TCRdb keeps only in-frame clonotypes and omits some of them. V and J calls and clone size come straight from that table; D and trimming were deduced from the DNA. The sample lists approximately 120,000 clones; approximately 83% were seen once. Deletions cut 2 bases from V and 0 bases from J, with 11 bases between. CDR3 length: 15 residues. Germline V gene sequence: CDR1 MNHEY, CDR2 SVGEGT. The specimen sequenced was peripheral blood. The chain employs TRBV6-2 or TRBV6-3 and TRBJ2-7; TRBD2 is a possible D gene (6 bases). The TCR comes from a man older than 75 with active or convalescent COVID-19. DNA for the CDR3: TGTGCCAGCAGTTACGCACAGGACTACTCCTACGAGCAGTACTTC. Its protein product is CASSYAQDYSYEQYF.